One sample yielded the 10 T cell receptor beta chains listed below, sequenced in a study of breast tumors, draining lymph nodes, adjacent tissues (dated by TCRdb to about 2016). The axillary draining lymph nodes of breast cancer patients were the source of the lymph node samples. Receptor amplification or capture employed multiplex PCR. TCRdb shows the sequencer as Illumina HiSeq 2000. The raw public reads went through TCRdb reprocessing: fastp at Q25, MiXCR clone calling, in-frame beta chains kept. Each CDR3 protein gets just one entry, which takes the most common genes and DNA from the rows behind it. This sample holds nearly 110,000 distinct CDR3 sequences; roughly 33% were observed only once. Less than 6% of the sample belongs to the ten largest clones. The sample was axillary lymph node tissue. The source is a female donor with breast cancer. Some clones in this sample may be carry-over from other donors' samples.

This clonotype was seen many times. This sequence may be a read error, since a much larger clone differs from it by one base. V gene TRBV9 combines with J gene TRBJ1-2, with D possibly TRBD1 on 6 matching bases. CDR1 SGDLS and CDR2 YYNGEE come from the germline V gene. This CDR3 has 15 residues. The CDR3: CASSLGGAGGVGSTF. The CDR3 DNA reads TGTGCCAGCAGTCTAGGGGGGGCAGGAGGCGTCGGCTCCACCTTC.

V usage is TRBV2 and J usage is TRBJ2-5; a possible D gene is TRBD2 (5 bases). The germline V and J ends were trimmed by 2 bases and 3 bases, with 10 bases remaining between them. This CDR3 is 14 amino acids long. Germline loops: CDR1 SNHLY, CDR2 FYNNEI. The DNA of the CDR3 is TGTGCCAGCAGTGAATATCGGGGAAAAGAGACCCAGTACTTC. Its protein product is CASSEYRGKETQYF.

This chain connects TRBV29-1 to TRBJ2-1; D uncertain. Trimming shortened V by 7 bases and J by 15 bases, and 28 bases separated the two germline ends. The CDR3 is 14 amino acids. Germline loops: CDR1 SQVTM, CDR2 ANQGSEA. The DNA of the CDR3 is TGCAGCGGGGTGTCTAGTCTATACTACAATGAACGGTTCTTC. Amino acids: CSGVSSLYYNERFF.

The chain couples TRBV20-1 to TRBJ1-4; no clear D. This CDR3 contains 14 residues. V gave up 2 bases and J gave up 8 bases, with 15 bases separating them. Germline V CDR1 and CDR2: DFQATT, SNEGSKA (reference sequence). The CDR3 DNA reads as TGCAGTGCTAGAAAAGGGAAACATATGGAAAAACTGTTTTTT. It encodes CSARKGKHMEKLFF.

This clonotype was seen once. The chain joins TRBV6-5 to TRBJ2-7, with TRBD2 matching over 12 bases. Germline assignment: CDR1 MNHEY and CDR2 SVGAGI. This CDR3 is 15 amino acids long. Trimming took 5 bases from V and 2 from J; bases not matched to a gene: 4. The CDR3 DNA sequence: TGTGCCAGCAGTCCGACTAGCGGGAGACCCTACGAGCAGTACTTC. Its translation is CASSPTSGRPYEQYF.

This clonotype has at least ten counts. A much larger clone differs by one base, so this may be a read error. The chain has TRBV9 and TRBJ2-6, with D perhaps being TRBD1 or TRBD2 (5 bases each). Germline V lookup: CDR1 SGDLS, CDR2 YYNGEE. The CDR3 runs 16 residues. The CDR3, as DNA: TGTGCCAGCAACCGGGACGTCTCGGCTGGGGCCAACGCCCTGACTTTC. Translating gives CASNRDVSAGANALTF.

At least ten counts were recorded for this clonotype. The chain joins TRBV20-1 to TRBJ2-1, with 7 bases matching TRBD2. Germline lookup yields CDR1 DFQATT and CDR2 SNEGSKA (reference sequence). Germline trimming cut 3 bases from V and 3 bases from J; bases unmatched to any gene: 11. This CDR3 region has 16 residues. The CDR3, as DNA: TGCAGTGCTAGGCTTCTAGCGGAGGCCTTCTACAATGAGCAGTTCTTC. Its protein is CSARLLAEAFYNEQFF.

This clonotype was seen many times. V usage is TRBV12-3 or TRBV12-4 and J usage is TRBJ1-5, with 7 bases aligning to TRBD1. CDR3 size: 15 residues. V was pared by 6 bases and J by 3 bases, with 8 bases of the junction left unmatched. The DNA of the CDR3 is TGTGCCAGCAGCCTATCACAGGGGTCCAATCAGCCCCAGCATTTT. This gives the protein CASSLSQGSNQPQHF.

In this sample, this clonotype turned up many times. The CDR3 nucleotides read TGCAGTGCAACGGGACTAGCGGACTTTAATTCCTACGAGCAGTACTTC. This gives the protein CSATGLADFNSYEQYF. The rearrangement links TRBV20-1 to TRBJ2-7, with 11 positions matching TRBD2. This CDR3 region has 16 residues. V gave up 6 bases and J gave up 1 base; unmatched junction bases: 11. Germline V gene data show CDR1 as DFQATT and CDR2 as SNEGSKA (reference sequence).

About this clonotype itself: The junction shows a germline mismatch at one end, possibly a read error. The chain has TRBV5-1 and TRBJ1-6; 7 nucleotides agree with TRBD1. This CDR3 contains 14 residues. Per the germline V gene, CDR1 is SGHRS and CDR2 is YFSETQ. The CDR3 is CASSPGQYNAPLHF. The DNA of the CDR3 is TGTGCCAGCAGCCCGGGACAGTACAATGCACCCCTCCACTTT.